One and the same sample provided the 32 T cell receptor beta chains below, sequenced in a study of cytomegalovirus exposure and HLA in healthy donors. The PCR ran on 60 Vbeta and 13 Jbeta primers. The repertoire was sequenced with immunoSEQ multiplex PCR; TCRdb's copy has only in-frame clones and lacks some. Of roughly 190,000 clones listed, roughly 81% are singletons. Sequencing used PBMCs. The source of these receptors is a woman in her 30s in good health and CMV-seropositive.

Concerning this clone: At one end, the junction sequence differs from germline, possibly due to a read error. This sequence joins TRBV20-1 and TRBJ2-7; no reliable D call. Germline lookup yields CDR1 DFQATT and CDR2 SNEGSKA (reference sequence). This CDR3 comprises 9 residues. The CDR3 spells CSASLRGAF. CDR3 sequence (DNA): TGCAGTGCTAGTCTGCGCGGTGCTTTC.

The rearrangement links TRBV5-1 to TRBJ2-1; TRBD2 matches at 13 bases. The trim removed 1 base at V and 6 bases at J, leaving 7 bases unmatched. Germline V gene sequence: CDR1 SGHRS, CDR2 YFSETQ. The CDR3 covers 17 residues. CDR3 sequence: CASSLPLLAGGINEQFF. Written as DNA, the CDR3 is TGCGCCAGCAGCTTGCCCCTACTAGCGGGGGGGATCAATGAGCAGTTCTTC.

This chain joins TRBV11-3 and TRBJ2-1; D unresolved. The germline V and J ends were trimmed by 4 bases and 6 bases, with 10 bases remaining between them. The CDR3 has 13 amino acids. Germline values: CDR1 SGHNT, CDR2 YENEEA. The CDR3 DNA is TGTGCCAGCAGCTCGAAAGCTGGCAATGAGCAGTTCTTC. The encoded protein is CASSSKAGNEQFF.

The rearrangement uses TRBV7-2 and TRBJ1-5; the D is unclear. The V end was cut by 0 bases, the J end by 0 bases, with 3 bases between. This CDR3 is built from 14 residues. Germline assignment: CDR1 SGHTA and CDR2 FQGNSA. The CDR3 here is CASSLARSNQPQHF. For the CDR3, the DNA is TGTGCCAGCAGCTTAGCTCGTAGCAATCAGCCCCAGCATTTT.

The genes are TRBV28 and TRBJ1-4, with a possible D match to TRBD1 (6 bases). V was pared by 6 bases and J by 7 bases, with 9 bases between. Germline CDR1 reads MDHEN; CDR2 reads SYDVKM. The length of the CDR3 is 12 residues. The CDR3 sequence: CASRRTVEKLFF. CDR3 nucleotides: TGTGCCAGCAGGCGGACAGTTGAAAAACTGTTTTTT.

This clone was counted only a few times. V usage is TRBV6-5 and J usage is TRBJ1-4; unclear D gene. V lost 11 bases and J 2 bases, leaving 15 bases between the germline ends. The CDR3 has 14 amino acids. Looked up from germline, CDR1 is MNHEY and CDR2 is SVGAGI. CDR3 sequence (DNA): TGTGCCGGCCGGACGGGGAGCACTAATGAAAAACTGTTTTTT. Amino acids: CAGRTGSTNEKLFF.

This chain joins TRBV7-9 and TRBJ2-3; D unresolved. V was trimmed by 1 base and J by 5 bases, leaving 10 bases between them. This CDR3 contains 14 residues. Germline V gene lookup returns CDR1 SEHNR and CDR2 FQNEAQ (reference sequence). This chain's CDR3 is CASSLGVSGDTQYF. The CDR3 region has the DNA TGTGCCAGCAGCTTAGGGGTCTCGGGAGATACGCAGTATTTT.

This clone was counted between two and nine times. V and J are TRBV7-2 and TRBJ2-1; D is undetermined. CDR3 size: 11 residues. CDR1 and CDR2 from the germline V gene are SGHTA and FQGNSA. Trimming took off 5 bases at V and 8 bases at J, with 7 bases between the two ends. CDR3 sequence: CASSPSDEQFF. In DNA form, the CDR3 reads TGTGCCAGCAGCCCCTCGGATGAGCAGTTCTTC.

The chain couples TRBV10-1 to TRBJ2-4, with D unclear. Germline V CDR1 and CDR2: WNHNN, SYGVQD (reference sequence). The CDR3 is 16 amino acids. CDR3 sequence reads: CAKTRANPQAKNIQYF. CDR3 nucleotide sequence: TGCGCAAAAACCCGTGCGAACCCGCAAGCCAAAAACATTCAGTACTTC.

To note about this clone: At the DNA level, this CDR3 is encoded by other sequences in the same sample as well. J is TRBJ2-1 and V is TRBV7-2; D may be TRBD2 (7 bases). The CDR3 has 14 residues. The germline gives CDR1 SGHTA, CDR2 FQGNSA. V was clipped by 1 base and J by 7 bases, with 11 bases between them. The CDR3: CASSLDRGANEQFF. The CDR3, as DNA: TGTGCCAGCAGCTTAGACCGGGGGGCAAATGAGCAGTTCTTC.

This clone has more than one count but fewer than ten. The V and J genes are TRBV20-1 and TRBJ2-5; D remains ambiguous. The CDR3 consists of 11 residues. Per germline, CDR1 DFQATT and CDR2 SNEGSKA (reference sequence). V was pared by 6 bases and J by 4 bases, with 9 bases between. The CDR3 here is CSALDRETQYF. The CDR3 DNA sequence: TGCAGTGCCCTAGACCGAGAGACCCAGTACTTC.

This clone was counted between two and nine times. The genes are TRBV27 and TRBJ2-3; 8 positions agree with TRBD2. The trim removed 1 base at V and 4 bases at J, leaving 10 bases unmatched. This CDR3 contains 17 residues. CDR1 and CDR2 (germline): MNHEY, SMNVEV (reference sequence). The CDR3 nucleotides are TGTGCCAGCAGTTTATTATCAGGAGCGGGAGCGGCAGATACGCAGTATTTT. It translates to CASSLLSGAGAADTQYF.

V is TRBV19 and J is TRBJ1-5, with 8 bases identical to TRBD1. V lost 1 base and J lost 0; bases outside the gene matches: 5. The CDR3 totals 17 residues. The germline gives CDR1 LNHDA, CDR2 SQIVND (reference sequence). The CDR3 DNA reads TGTGCCAGTAGTATAGCCGTCGACAGGGGTAGCAATCAGCCCCAGCATTTT. This codes for CASSIAVDRGSNQPQHF.

J is TRBJ2-3 and V is TRBV5-1, with D possibly being TRBD1 (6 bases). Germline CDR1 reads SGHRS; CDR2 reads YFSETQ. This CDR3 is built from 17 residues. Trimming took 2 bases from V and 0 from J, leaving 16 bases between them. The CDR3, as DNA: TGCGCCAGCAGCTTAAACCGGGACACTTCTAGCACAGATACGCAGTATTTT. It translates to CASSLNRDTSSTDTQYF.

The chain is built from TRBV7-3 and TRBJ2-1; 8 nucleotides align to TRBD2. This CDR3 contains 15 residues. J was trimmed by 2 bases and V by 3 bases; bases with no gene match: 3. Germline values: CDR1 SGHTA, CDR2 FQGTGA. The CDR3: CASSFSGGTYNEQFF. In nucleotides, the CDR3 is TGTGCCAGCAGCTTCAGCGGGGGCACCTACAATGAGCAGTTCTTC.

The chain employs TRBV6-1 and TRBJ1-1; a possible D gene is TRBD1 (5 bases). Germline CDR1 reads MNHNS; CDR2 reads SASEGT. The CDR3 covers 13 residues. The V end was cut by 1 base, the J end by 8 bases, with 11 bases between. The DNA of the CDR3 is TGTGCCAGCAGTGAAGTGACAGAGACGGAAGCTTTCTTT. Translation: CASSEVTETEAFF.

This clone came up a few times. The CDR3 DNA is TGTGCCAGCATGACAGGGATAAGCAATCAGCCCCAGCATTTT. It specifies CASMTGISNQPQHF. This rearrangement joins TRBV6-1 to TRBJ1-5, with TRBD1 identical over 7 bases. The CDR3 loop spans 14 amino acids. The V segment lost 7 bases and the J segment 1 base; nucleotides outside the gene matches: 4. Germline V gene lookup returns CDR1 MNHNS and CDR2 SASEGT.

This sequence joins TRBV19 and TRBJ2-5, with TRBD1 identical over 7 bases. After removal of 1 base from V and 4 bases from J, the junction contained 6 bases not matched to a gene. The CDR3 has 15 residues. Germline CDR1 and CDR2: LNHDA and SQIVND (reference sequence). The CDR3 here is CASSIGNRDRETQYF. DNA of the CDR3: TGTGCCAGTAGTATAGGGAACCGGGACAGAGAGACCCAGTACTTC.

The chain links TRBV4-3 to TRBJ2-7; 8 bases agree with TRBD1. Trimming at V came to 2 bases and at J to 4 bases, leaving 1 base not matched to a gene. Germline V gives CDR1 LGHNA, CDR2 YSLEER. There are 13 residues in the CDR3. In nucleotides, the CDR3 is TGCGCCAGCAGCCAAAGGACAGGGTACGAGCAGTACTTC. Translating gives CASSQRTGYEQYF.

V is TRBV5-1 and J is TRBJ2-5, with D possibly matching TRBD1 (6 bases). The germline V gene encodes CDR1 SGHRS and CDR2 YFSETQ. The CDR3 is 14 residues long. Trimming cost V 0 bases and J 5 bases, with 11 bases left between them. The CDR3: CASSLGGPMETQYF. CDR3 bases: TGCGCCAGCAGCTTGGGGGGGCCAATGGAGACCCAGTACTTC.

J is TRBJ1-4 and V is TRBV2, with no clear D. V was trimmed by 4 bases and J by 6 bases, leaving 6 bases between them. This CDR3 has 12 residues. Per germline, CDR1 SNHLY and CDR2 FYNNEI. The DNA for the CDR3 is TGTGCCAGCAGTGTGGGAGATGAAAAACTGTTTTTT. Translating it yields CASSVGDEKLFF.

The rearrangement links TRBV29-1 to TRBJ2-1, with 8 bases identical to TRBD1. This CDR3 is built from 14 residues. CDR1 and CDR2 (germline): SQVTM, ANQGSEA. The J segment lost 1 base and the V segment lost 5 bases, leaving 4 bases of the junction unmatched. For the CDR3, the DNA is TGCAGCGTTTTGACAGGGGAGTCCTACAATGAGCAGTTCTTC. It encodes CSVLTGESYNEQFF.

The chain has TRBV7-2 and TRBJ2-5, with TRBD2 matching over 7 bases. CDR1 is SGHTA, CDR2 FQGNSA, per germline. CDR3 length: 14 residues. Losses at the gene ends were 10 bases for V and 1 base for J; bases not matched to a gene: 9. The chain's CDR3 is CAIRMSGIQETQYF. CDR3 coding DNA: TGTGCCATCCGCATGAGCGGGATCCAAGAGACCCAGTACTTC.

The chain has TRBV27 and TRBJ1-5; no firm D call. Germline V gives CDR1 MNHEY, CDR2 SMNVEV (reference sequence). CDR3 size: 14 residues. V shed 5 bases and J shed 2 bases, with 10 bases lying between them. CDR3 sequence (DNA): TGTGCCAGCAGTCCCGGGTGGGGCAATCAGCCCCAGCATTTT. Its protein is CASSPGWGNQPQHF.

The chain links TRBV11-3 to TRBJ2-5; no definite D call. Deletions cut 0 bases from V and 2 bases from J, with 10 bases between. This CDR3 is 15 amino acids long. The germline gives CDR1 SGHNT, CDR2 YENEEA. The CDR3 here is CASSLDGRRQETQYF. The CDR3 region has the DNA TGTGCCAGCAGCTTAGATGGTCGGCGGCAAGAGACCCAGTACTTC.

The chain recombines TRBV4-3 with TRBJ2-3; the match to TRBD2 covers 9 bases. The CDR3 loop spans 17 amino acids. Germline V CDR1 and CDR2: LGHNA, YSLEER. V lost 0 bases to trimming and J lost 6 bases; unmatched junction nucleotides: 10. Here the CDR3 DNA reads TGCGCCAGCAGCCAAGATCTAAGAGCGGGGGGCCGGGATACGCAGTATTTT. It translates to CASSQDLRAGGRDTQYF.

The chain couples TRBV28 to TRBJ1-3, with 7 bases lining up with TRBD1. CDR3 length: 16 residues. Germline trimming cut 6 bases from V and 1 base from J; bases unmatched to any gene: 9. Germline V lookup: CDR1 MDHEN, CDR2 SYDVKM. CDR3 loop: CASSGTAIVSGNTIYF. The CDR3 DNA reads as TGTGCCAGCAGCGGGACAGCTATAGTTTCTGGAAACACCATATATTTT. The full variable domain, in which reference TRBV28 and TRBJ1-3 provide the parts outside the CDR3, is DVKVTQSSRYLVKRTGEKVFLECVQDMDHENMFWYRQDPGLGLRLIYFSYDVKMKEKGDIPEGYSVSREKKERFSLILESASTNQTSMYLCASSGTAIVSGNTIYFGEGSWLTVV.

The chain carries TRBV30 and TRBJ1-2; D remains ambiguous. The V end lost 7 bases, the J end lost 0 bases, and 15 bases lay between the germline ends. Germline V gene lookup returns CDR1 GTSNPN and CDR2 SVGIG (reference sequence). The CDR3 loop spans 14 amino acids. In DNA form, the CDR3 reads TGTGCCTACTCGCACAGCAAGACTAACTATGGCTACACCTTC. The encoded protein is CAYSHSKTNYGYTF.

The CDR3 region is CASSPRVRSEQFF. For the CDR3, the DNA is TGTGCCAGCAGCCCGCGCGTTAGGAGTGAGCAGTTCTTC. This rearrangement joins TRBV5-6 to TRBJ2-1; D is undetermined. Germline lookup yields CDR1 SGHDT and CDR2 YYEEEE. V lost 4 bases and J 9 bases, leaving 14 bases between the germline ends. This CDR3 is built from 13 residues.

This clone was seen a handful of times. The chain combines TRBV5-1 with TRBJ1-1; the match to TRBD1 covers 10 bases. With V trimmed by 5 bases and J by 5 bases, 9 bases remained unmatched. CDR1 is SGHRS, CDR2 YFSETQ, per germline. CDR3 length: 15 residues. The CDR3 DNA follows: TGCGCCAGCAGGTGGGGGACAGGGGCGCGGACTGAAGCTTTCTTT. It translates to CASRWGTGARTEAFF.

The chain uses TRBV7-7 and TRBJ2-5; 10 bases align to TRBD1. Per the germline V gene, CDR1 is SSHAT and CDR2 is FNYEAQ (reference sequence). The CDR3 loop spans 15 amino acids. The V segment lost 1 base and the J segment 5 bases; nucleotides outside the gene matches: 4. The CDR3 reads CASSLGTGGAETQYF. DNA for the CDR3: TGTGCCAGCAGCTTAGGGACAGGGGGTGCTGAGACCCAGTACTTC.

J is TRBJ1-1 and V is TRBV19, with D possibly TRBD1 on 5 matching bases. CDR3 length: 14 residues. Germline values: CDR1 LNHDA, CDR2 SQIVND (reference sequence). Trimming left V 5 bases short and J 3 bases short, with 13 bases between. The CDR3 loop is CASSVRDGDTEAFF. CDR3 DNA sequence: TGTGCCAGTAGTGTCAGGGATGGGGACACTGAAGCTTTCTTT. The full variable domain, completed using reference TRBV19 and TRBJ1-1, is DGGITQSPKYLFRKEGQNVTLSCEQNLNHDAMYWYRQDPGQGLRLIYYSQIVNDFQKGDIAEGYSVSREKKESFPLTVTSAQKNPTAFYLCASSVRDGDTEAFFGQGTRLTVV.